The 20 T cell receptor beta chains below all came from one sample that was sequenced in a study of CD8 T cells in ankylosing spondylitis. TCRdb recomputed calls from the 5' RACE reads with MiXCR, one row per CDR3 protein. The data contain around 25,000 distinct CDR3 sequences, roughly 2.5% of them singletons. Sequenced sample: blood, either unsorted or a sorted T cell fraction (not recorded which). The receptors derive from a female donor with ankylosing spondylitis or in good health (not recorded which).

This clonotype was seen many times. The V and J genes are TRBV9 and TRBJ2-3; TRBD1 is a possible D gene (5 bases). V was clipped by 3 bases and J by 0 bases, with 14 bases between them. This CDR3 spans 16 amino acids. The germline V gene encodes CDR1 SGDLS and CDR2 YYNGEE. The CDR3 sequence: CASSGRTSSSTDTQYF. As DNA, the CDR3 is TGTGCCAGCAGCGGACGGACATCTTCTAGCACAGATACGCAGTATTTT.

This clonotype was seen a few times. V is TRBV9 and J is TRBJ2-2; a weak D match, TRBD2 (5 bases). From germline, CDR1 is SGDLS and CDR2 YYNGEE. Between the trimmed V and J ends, which lost 7 bases and 4 bases, there was a span of 11 bases. This CDR3 is 13 amino acids long. In nucleotides, the CDR3 is TGTGCCAGCGGAGGAGGCCCCACCGGGGAGCTGTTTTTT. Its protein product is CASGGGPTGELFF.

This clonotype has ten or more counts. The chain carries TRBV9 and TRBJ1-2, with 8 nucleotides matching TRBD1. Trimming took 0 bases from V and 8 from J; bases not matched to a gene: 3. This CDR3 comprises 13 residues. Germline CDR1 and CDR2: SGDLS and YYNGEE. Here the CDR3 reads CASSVVTGEGYTF. In DNA form, the CDR3 reads TGTGCCAGCAGCGTAGTGACAGGGGAAGGCTACACCTTC. Supplemented by reference TRBV9 and TRBJ1-2, the full variable domain reads DSGVTQTPKHLITATGQRVTLRCSPRSGDLSVYWYQQSLDQGLQFLIQYYNGEERAKGNILERFSAQQFPDLHSELNLSSLELGDSALYFCASSVVTGEGYTFGSGTRLTVV.

This clonotype showed up many times. The V and J genes are TRBV9 and TRBJ2-1, with TRBD2 matching 8 bases. The germline V gene has CDR1 SGDLS and CDR2 YYNGEE. The J segment lost 6 bases and the V segment lost 4 bases, leaving 6 bases of the junction unmatched. The length of the CDR3 is 14 residues. The CDR3 region has the DNA TGTGCCAGCAGCCCAACCGGGACTAGCAATGAGCAGTTCTTC. Its translation: CASSPTGTSNEQFF.

This clonotype has ten or more counts. The chain joins TRBV9 to TRBJ2-7, with D possibly being TRBD2 (6 bases). CDR1 and CDR2 from the germline V gene are SGDLS and YYNGEE. Trimming cost V 0 bases and J 3 bases, with 10 bases left between them. CDR3 length equals 14 residues. The CDR3, as DNA: TGTGCCAGCAGCGTAGGCGGGGCGGGCTACGAGCAGTACTTC. This gives the protein CASSVGGAGYEQYF. Together with reference TRBV9 and TRBJ2-7, the CDR3 gives the full variable domain: DSGVTQTPKHLITATGQRVTLRCSPRSGDLSVYWYQQSLDQGLQFLIQYYNGEERAKGNILERFSAQQFPDLHSELNLSSLELGDSALYFCASSVGGAGYEQYFGPGTRLTVT.

The table lists this clonotype with many counts. The rearrangement joins TRBV9 to TRBJ1-5; weak D call: TRBD1 (6 bases). Germline lookup yields CDR1 SGDLS and CDR2 YYNGEE. The CDR3 sequence is 15 residues long. Trimming left V 4 bases short and J 7 bases short, with 18 bases between. The CDR3 is CASSSQGNRGQPQHF. Written as DNA, the CDR3 is TGTGCCAGCAGCTCACAGGGCAATCGGGGCCAGCCCCAGCATTTT. Looking up the rest from reference TRBV9 and TRBJ1-5 gives the full variable domain: DSGVTQTPKHLITATGQRVTLRCSPRSGDLSVYWYQQSLDQGLQFLIQYYNGEERAKGNILERFSAQQFPDLHSELNLSSLELGDSALYFCASSSQGNRGQPQHFGDGTRLSIL.

This clonotype has a count of ten or more. V gene TRBV9 combines with J gene TRBJ2-1, with 11 bases that match TRBD2. The CDR3 runs 14 residues. J was trimmed by 15 bases and V by 0 bases; bases with no gene match: 8. The germline CDR1 and CDR2 sequences are SGDLS and YYNGEE. The CDR3 DNA reads TGTGCCAGCAGCGTAGCCCTAGCGGGAGGTTCCGCGTTCTTC. This gives the protein CASSVALAGGSAFF.

This clonotype has ten or more counts. The chain recombines TRBV9 with TRBJ2-1, with D perhaps matching TRBD1 or TRBD2 (6 bases each). Germline values: CDR1 SGDLS, CDR2 YYNGEE. Trimming stripped 1 base from V and 0 bases from J, with 8 bases between. The CDR3 contains 15 residues. The CDR3 DNA sequence: TGTGCCAGCAGCGTAAGGGGGGCCTCCTACAATGAGCAGTTCTTC. Protein: CASSVRGASYNEQFF. Drawing the rest from reference TRBV9 and TRBJ2-1, the complete variable domain is DSGVTQTPKHLITATGQRVTLRCSPRSGDLSVYWYQQSLDQGLQFLIQYYNGEERAKGNILERFSAQQFPDLHSELNLSSLELGDSALYFCASSVRGASYNEQFFGPGTRLTVL.

This clonotype was recorded many times. The gene calls are TRBV9 and TRBJ2-2; D remains ambiguous. Germline V lookup: CDR1 SGDLS, CDR2 YYNGEE. V dropped 0 bases and J dropped 2 bases, with 14 bases sitting between them. The CDR3 contains 17 residues. The CDR3 DNA reads as TGTGCCAGCAGCGTAGATACGGGCTCTTTCAACACCGGGGAGCTGTTTTTT. Amino acid sequence: CASSVDTGSFNTGELFF.

This clonotype was observed at least ten times. The chain combines TRBV9 with TRBJ2-7; 7 bases are a match to TRBD2. V trimming: 4 bases; J trimming: 3 bases; junction bases outside the gene matches: 10. There are 15 residues in the CDR3. Germline-derived CDR1 and CDR2 are SGDLS and YYNGEE. CDR3 DNA: TGTGCCAGCAGCCCCGGGGGGTCAGATATCTACGAGCAGTACTTC. Amino acids: CASSPGGSDIYEQYF.

This clonotype was observed at least ten times. The CDR3 here is CASSVGTLAGGNYEQYF. CDR3 DNA: TGTGCCAGCAGCGTAGGGACTCTAGCGGGGGGGAACTACGAGCAGTACTTC. The chain carries TRBV9 and TRBJ2-7; 12 bases agree with TRBD2. CDR3 length: 17 amino acids. The trim removed 0 bases at V and 3 bases at J, leaving 7 bases unmatched. The V gene's germline CDR1 is SGDLS and CDR2 YYNGEE.

This clonotype has at least ten counts. The V gene is TRBV9, the J gene TRBJ2-3; tentative D call: TRBD2 (6 bases). Germline V lookup: CDR1 SGDLS, CDR2 YYNGEE. CDR3 length: 15 residues. Deletions cut 0 bases from V and 1 base from J, with 9 bases between. The CDR3 bases are TGTGCCAGCAGCGTAGCGGGACTGCGCACAGATACGCAGTATTTT. Protein sequence: CASSVAGLRTDTQYF.

At least ten counts were recorded for this clonotype. The CDR3 nucleotides read TGTGCCAGCAGCGTACACGGGACAGGGGGTGACAATGAGCAGTTCTTC. It translates to CASSVHGTGGDNEQFF. This chain connects TRBV9 to TRBJ2-1; 11 bases line up with TRBD1. V lost 1 base, J lost 5 bases, and 5 bases stayed unmatched. The CDR3 loop spans 16 amino acids. Germline CDR1 reads SGDLS; CDR2 reads YYNGEE.

This clonotype was seen ten or more times. V and J are TRBV9 and TRBJ1-1, with D uncertain. From germline, CDR1 is SGDLS and CDR2 YYNGEE. The CDR3 contains 14 residues. Trimming stripped 0 bases from V and 1 base from J, with 7 bases between. CDR3 nucleotide sequence: TGTGCCAGCAGCGTAGGGTATGGGAACACTGAAGCTTTCTTT. Protein sequence: CASSVGYGNTEAFF.

This clonotype appeared many times. This chain links TRBV9 with TRBJ2-2; D call uncertain. The length of the CDR3 is 12 residues. The V gene lost 6 bases and the J gene lost 1 base, with 4 bases spanning the gap. In germline, CDR1 is SGDLS, CDR2 YYNGEE. The CDR3 DNA sequence: TGTGCCAGCAAGGGGAACACCGGGGAGCTGTTTTTT. Protein product: CASKGNTGELFF.

This clonotype was detected many times. The chain combines TRBV9 with TRBJ2-5, with no clear D. V was pared by 4 bases and J by 7 bases, with 14 bases between. The CDR3 loop spans 13 amino acids. Germline-derived CDR1 and CDR2 are SGDLS and YYNGEE. CDR3 DNA: TGTGCCAGCAGCCCCCATTCCCTTGGGACCCAGTACTTC. Protein: CASSPHSLGTQYF.

There are many counts of this clonotype. The J gene is TRBJ2-2, the V gene TRBV9; no clear D. Germline loops: CDR1 SGDLS, CDR2 YYNGEE. V gave up 4 bases and J gave up 3 bases, with 13 bases separating them. This CDR3 is built from 15 residues. Here the CDR3 reads CASSPDREYTGELFF. The CDR3 DNA sequence: TGTGCCAGCAGCCCGGACCGAGAATACACCGGGGAGCTGTTTTTT.

This clonotype occurred many times. This sequence joins TRBV9 and TRBJ2-2; no firm D call. Germline loops: CDR1 SGDLS, CDR2 YYNGEE. The CDR3 is 15 residues long. With 0 bases removed from V and 0 bases from J, the gap between germline ends came to 6 bases. The CDR3 protein is CASSVEAANTGELFF. The CDR3 DNA sequence: TGTGCCAGCAGCGTAGAAGCCGCGAACACCGGGGAGCTGTTTTTT. The whole variable domain, filled in from reference TRBV9 and TRBJ2-2, reads DSGVTQTPKHLITATGQRVTLRCSPRSGDLSVYWYQQSLDQGLQFLIQYYNGEERAKGNILERFSAQQFPDLHSELNLSSLELGDSALYFCASSVEAANTGELFFGEGSRLTVL.

In its sample, this clonotype was seen many times. The junction shows a germline mismatch at one end, possibly a read error. J is TRBJ1-1 and V is TRBV9, with D perhaps TRBD1 (6 bases). This CDR3 is 15 amino acids long. The germline V gene has CDR1 SGDLS and CDR2 YYNGEE. The CDR3 region is CASSGLGTLNAEAFF. CDR3 nucleotide sequence: TGTGCCAGCAGTGGATTGGGGACACTGAACGCTGAAGCTTTCTTT. Together with reference TRBV9 and TRBJ1-1, the CDR3 gives the full variable domain: DSGVTQTPKHLITATGQRVTLRCSPRSGDLSVYWYQQSLDQGLQFLIQYYNGEERAKGNILERFSAQQFPDLHSELNLSSLELGDSALYFCASSGLGTLNAEAFFGQGTRLTVV.

This clonotype showed up just a few times. This sequence joins TRBV9 and TRBJ2-1, with D uncertain. V lost 4 bases, J lost 4 bases, and 18 bases lay in between. The CDR3 extends over 16 amino acids. Germline V gene data show CDR1 as SGDLS and CDR2 as YYNGEE. The CDR3 here is CASSPIRQSMYNEQFF. The CDR3 coding sequence is TGTGCCAGCAGCCCGATACGGCAGAGTATGTACAATGAGCAGTTCTTC.